A single sample gave rise to the 13 T cell receptor beta chains below, sequenced in a study of blood T cells in healthy people across ages. A second PCR of about 7 to 12 cycles used a sample-barcoded 5' primer and a J-beta primer mix. TCRdb re-called the 5' RACE reads with MiXCR, one entry per CDR3 protein. Seen here are 790,000 or so distinct CDR3 sequences, about half observed once, and the top ten hold 15% to 20%. Input material: blood. These receptors were taken from a man aged 80 or over in good health.

This clonotype was seen more than once but under ten times. The genes are TRBV11-2 and TRBJ2-5; 9 nucleotides agree with TRBD2. Germline values: CDR1 SGHAT, CDR2 FQNNGV. Trimming at V came to 1 base and at J to 3 bases, leaving 0 bases not matched to a gene. CDR3 length: 14 amino acids. CDR3 sequence (DNA): TGTGCCAGCAGCTTAGGGACTAGCGAAGAGACCCAGTACTTC. Its protein is CASSLGTSEETQYF.

About this clonotype: Its ends do not fully match the called genes, so a read error is possible. The rearrangement links TRBV7-9 to TRBJ2-1; tentatively, D is TRBD2 (6 bases). The CDR3 consists of 15 residues. Looked up from germline, CDR1 is SEHNR and CDR2 is FQNEAQ (reference sequence). The DNA for the CDR3 is TGTGCCAGCAGCGGTCAGGAGGGATTTTCCAATGGGCAGTTCTTC. This translates into CASSGQEGFSNGQFF.

The chain couples TRBV7-8 to TRBJ2-3; TRBD1 matches at 7 bases. The CDR3 consists of 16 residues. V lost 1 base, J lost 0 bases, and 4 bases stayed unmatched. The germline CDR1 and CDR2 sequences are SGHVS and FQNEAQ. CDR3 coding DNA: TGTGCCAGCAGCTTAGAGCAGGGGGATAGCACAGATACGCAGTATTTT. This sequence encodes CASSLEQGDSTDTQYF.

The J gene is TRBJ2-5, the V gene TRBV4-3; unclear D gene. This CDR3 has 12 residues. Trimming removed 0 bases from V and 11 bases from J, with 10 bases in between. The germline V gene has CDR1 LGHNA and CDR2 YSLEER. The CDR3, as DNA: TGCGCCAGCAGCCAAGAACGAGGAGAGCAGTACTTC. Translation: CASSQERGEQYF.

The rearrangement uses TRBV20-1 and TRBJ2-1; the D gene is possibly TRBD2 (6 bases). Germline V gene lookup returns CDR1 DFQATT and CDR2 SNEGSKA (reference sequence). The CDR3 has 15 amino acids. The V and J ends lost 2 bases and 5 bases respectively, with 16 bases between them. The CDR3 loop reads CSARPSGRLNNEQFF. CDR3 coding DNA: TGCAGTGCTAGACCCAGCGGGCGACTTAACAATGAGCAGTTCTTC.

The genes are TRBV3-1 and TRBJ2-7, with 10 positions matching TRBD1. This CDR3 is 15 amino acids long. V shed 2 bases, J shed 4 bases, and the junction held 5 bases outside the gene matches. Germline-derived CDR1 and CDR2 are LGHDT and YNNKEL (reference sequence). The chain's CDR3 is CASSQPGQGMYEQYF. In DNA, the CDR3 is TGTGCCAGCAGCCAACCGGGACAGGGGATGTACGAGCAGTACTTC.

V gene TRBV29-1 combines with J gene TRBJ2-1, with TRBD2 identical over 7 bases. Germline V gene lookup returns CDR1 SQVTM and CDR2 ANQGSEA. This CDR3 has 12 residues. Losses at the gene ends were 5 bases for V and 8 bases for J; bases not matched to a gene: 6. CDR3 amino acids: CSVRRGEHEQFF. Here the CDR3 DNA reads TGCAGCGTTCGACGGGGGGAGCATGAGCAGTTCTTC.

The chain couples TRBV7-2 to TRBJ2-1; 9 bases are shared with TRBD2. Per germline, CDR1 SGHTA and CDR2 FQGNSA. The J segment lost 9 bases and the V segment lost 5 bases, leaving 23 bases of the junction unmatched. This CDR3 has 19 residues. This chain's CDR3 is CASSARPSPVAGVRAEQFF. The CDR3 nucleotides are TGTGCCAGCAGCGCTAGACCCTCCCCCGTAGCGGGGGTAAGGGCTGAGCAGTTCTTC.

This clonotype occurred many times. V gene TRBV29-1 combines with J gene TRBJ2-7; TRBD1 is a possible D gene (5 bases). The CDR3 sequence is 12 residues long. Germline V gene lookup returns CDR1 SQVTM and CDR2 ANQGSEA. Trimming pared 4 bases from V and 3 bases from J, leaving 10 bases between. The CDR3 spells CSVGDRRYEQYF. In DNA form, the CDR3 reads TGCAGCGTTGGTGACAGACGCTACGAGCAGTACTTC.

This clonotype was counted between two and nine times. The V and J genes are TRBV28 and TRBJ1-2; unclear D gene. The CDR3 extends over 13 amino acids. CDR1 and CDR2 (germline): MDHEN, SYDVKM. V dropped 3 bases and J dropped 7 bases, with 12 bases sitting between them. CDR3 sequence reads: CASSFESLLGYTF. In DNA, the CDR3 is TGTGCCAGCAGTTTCGAGAGCCTCCTTGGCTACACCTTC.

The J gene is TRBJ2-1, the V gene TRBV27, with 10 bases fitting TRBD2. The CDR3 contains 15 residues. CDR1 is MNHEY, CDR2 SMNVEV, per germline (reference sequence). V was pared by 6 bases and J by 9 bases, with 11 bases of the junction left unmatched. The CDR3 spells CASRPIAGGEVEQFF. CDR3 in DNA: TGTGCCAGCAGGCCTATAGCGGGAGGCGAGGTTGAGCAGTTCTTC.

V and J are TRBV20-1 and TRBJ2-3; TRBD1 aligns across 7 bases. The V and J ends lost 6 bases and 6 bases, in that order; junction bases with no gene match: 12. From germline, CDR1 is DFQATT and CDR2 SNEGSKA (reference sequence). The CDR3 has 14 amino acids. The CDR3 loop reads CSAEGALNRDTQYF. CDR3 coding DNA: TGCAGTGCCGAGGGGGCGCTGAATAGGGATACGCAGTATTTT.

A remark on this clonotype: At one boundary the junction diverges from the germline segment, which might be a read error. This rearrangement joins TRBV6-1 to TRBJ1-4; D possibly corresponds to TRBD1 (5 bases). From germline, CDR1 is MNHNS and CDR2 SASEGT. The CDR3 has 15 residues. The CDR3 spells CVSIRSGTGNEKLFF. Written as DNA, the CDR3 is TGTGTCAGCATCAGATCAGGGACTGGTAATGAAAAACTGTTTTTT.